This paragraph covers one T cell receptor (beta chain) sequence. Its antigen specificity is not known. No quality values exist for individual bases; no much larger clone is one base distant. The junction shows trimming of 7 bases on V and 7 bases on J, and the gene matches do not reach 9 bases of it. Taken from cysteine to phenylalanine, the CDR3 has 13 residues. The kept DNA is CDR3 alone, 39 bases in frame from the first base. Reading the germline V gene gives CDR1 SQVTM and CDR2 ANQGSEA. This sample was included in a study of T-cell reconstitution after alpha-beta-depleted transplantation in children (dated by TCRdb to about 2016). At the level of the whole study: Using TCR repertoire profiling, the study followed T-cell immune reconstitution in a quantitative way in children after TCRalphabeta/CD19-depleted allogeneic hematopoietic cell transplantation.

The protocol used for the library was PCR. This sample was sequenced with an Illumina HiSeq 2500. To normalize quantification of the TCRbeta repertoire, the TCR libraries were built with molecular barcoding that relied on unique molecular identifiers. TCRdb took the public reads, trimmed them with fastp at Q25, ran MiXCR for clone calling and kept in-frame beta chains. Rows matching on CDR3 protein sequence are summarized as one entry with the most common DNA and genes. In all, the sample holds around 96,000 distinct CDR3 sequences, and less than 15% of those were seen once. About 15% of the sample belongs to the ten largest clones.

The rearrangement combines TRBV29-1 with TRBJ2-7; 11 bases in the junction line up with TRBD1. This TCR derives from a human donor who donated a stem cell graft to a child with inherited bone marrow failure. Material: PBMCs from the stem cell graft donor, obtained from the stem cell graft. The DNA sequence reads TGCAGCGGATCCGGGACAGGGGGGCGGGAGCAGTACTTC. It encodes CSGSGTGGREQYF.